This entry lists 18 T cell receptor beta chains sequenced from one sample in a study of blood T cell repertoires in COVID-19. Sequencing used immunoSEQ multiplex PCR; TCRdb keeps in-frame clones, though not all of them. The data contain fewer than 200,000 clones, approximately 82% of them singletons. Sequenced material: PBMCs or T cells enriched from blood (not recorded which). Receptor source: a woman between 45 and 65 years old who had recovered from COVID-19.

This clone has only one observation. The J gene is TRBJ2-3, the V gene TRBV30, with 8 bases that match TRBD2. Looked up from germline, CDR1 is GTSNPN and CDR2 is SVGIG (reference sequence). The CDR3 contains 17 residues. After removal of 1 base from V and 2 bases from J, the junction contained 11 bases not matched to a gene. The CDR3 sequence is CAWSGVSPGGDTDTQYF. The CDR3 nucleotides read TGTGCCTGGAGTGGGGTGAGCCCGGGGGGGGACACAGATACGCAGTATTTT. The whole variable domain, filled in from reference TRBV30 and TRBJ2-3, reads SQTIHQWPATLVQPVGSPLSLECTVEGTSNPNLYWYRQAAGRGLQLLFYSVGIGQISSEVPQNLSASRPQDRQFILSSKKLLLSDSGFYLCAWSGVSPGGDTDTQYFGPGTRLTVL.

This chain links TRBV28 with TRBJ1-1; D call uncertain. Germline V gene sequence: CDR1 MDHEN, CDR2 SYDVKM. Trimming shortened V by 3 bases and J by 1 base, and 6 bases separated the two germline ends. The CDR3 length is 13 residues. The chain's CDR3 is CASSFIQNTEAFF. CDR3 nucleotides: TGTGCCAGCAGTTTCATACAGAACACTGAAGCTTTCTTT.

Concerning this clone itself: The CDR3 ends on some other residue instead of the conserved phenylalanine or tryptophan, so this is likely a read error. It is unclear where the CDR3 begins or ends on the DNA, so no DNA is shown, and the CDR3 is as TCRdb lists it. CDR3 sequence: CASSQDNPRVEPS. The chain has TRBV3-1 (or the pseudogene TRBV3-2) and TRBJ2-7; TRBD1 is the table's D call and was not checked against the DNA. Ends included, the CDR3 has 13 residues. CDR1 and CDR2 (germline): LGHDT, YNNKEL (reference sequence).

The chain recombines TRBV6-5 with TRBJ2-7; 9 bases map to TRBD2. Unmatched junction bases numbered 8, after V lost 6 bases and J lost 2 bases. The CDR3 spans 15 residues. Per the germline V gene, CDR1 is MNHEY and CDR2 is SVGAGI. The CDR3 coding sequence is TGTGCCAGCAGCGACGCGGGAGGGCCCCCCTACGAGCAGTACGTC. This translates into CASSDAGGPPYEQYV.

This clone was detected many times. This chain uses TRBV7-3 with TRBJ2-1, with 13 nucleotides matching TRBD2. CDR3 length: 16 residues. Germline loops: CDR1 SGHTA, CDR2 FQGTGA. V lost 6 bases to trimming and J lost 6 bases; unmatched junction nucleotides: 8. In DNA form, the CDR3 reads TGTGCCAGCAGTCGAAAGGGGACTAGCGGGACCAATGAGCAGTTCTTC. Translation gives CASSRKGTSGTNEQFF.

This chain uses TRBV6-4 with TRBJ1-5; D unclear. Trimming stripped 4 bases from V and 2 bases from J, with 9 bases between. Germline V CDR1 and CDR2: MRHNA, SNTAGT. The CDR3 consists of 14 residues. CDR3 bases: TGTGCCAGCAGTGCCGAGCCGGGCAATCAGCCCCAGCATTTT. It yields the protein CASSAEPGNQPQHF.

The V and J genes are TRBV20-1 and TRBJ1-1; no definite D call. The CDR3 is made up of 11 amino acids. The V end was cut by 6 bases, the J end by 0 bases, with 5 bases between. Germline-derived CDR1 and CDR2 are DFQATT and SNEGSKA (reference sequence). The CDR3 bases are TGCAGTGCACGGTTGAACACTGAAGCTTTCTTT. Translation gives CSARLNTEAFF.

The rearrangement links TRBV14 to TRBJ2-4; D is possibly TRBD1 (6 bases). The CDR3 contains 18 residues. CDR1 and CDR2 (germline): SGHDN, FVKESK. The V gene lost 1 base and the J gene lost 1 base, with 17 bases spanning the gap. The CDR3 is CASSQVEGGWGAKNIQYF. The CDR3 region has the DNA TGTGCCAGCAGCCAAGTTGAAGGGGGATGGGGCGCCAAAAACATTCAGTACTTC.

The CDR3 DNA sequence: TGTGCCAGCAGCTTGGGCGTTCATGAGCAGTTCTTC. Translating gives CASSLGVHEQFF. This chain uses TRBV5-4 with TRBJ2-1; D not resolved. V dropped 0 bases and J dropped 8 bases, with 6 bases sitting between them. Germline V gene lookup returns CDR1 SGHNT and CDR2 YYREEE (reference sequence). The CDR3 is 12 amino acids.

This chain connects TRBV11-2 to TRBJ1-1, with TRBD1 as a possible D gene (5 bases). With 4 bases removed from V and 7 bases from J, the gap between germline ends came to 16 bases. The CDR3 runs 14 residues. Germline CDR1 reads SGHAT; CDR2 reads FQNNGV. CDR3 sequence reads: CASSYRQSSGEAFF. The CDR3 coding sequence is TGTGCCAGCAGCTACCGACAGAGCTCTGGTGAAGCTTTCTTT.

This rearrangement joins TRBV4-2 to TRBJ1-3; D not certain. CDR3 length equals 16 residues. Germline V gene sequence: CDR1 LGHNA, CDR2 YNFKEQ. V lost 0 bases to trimming and J lost 0 bases, with 9 bases between them. The CDR3, as DNA: TGTGCCAGCAGCCAAGAGGAGTCAGTCTCTGGAAACACCATATATTTT. It yields the protein CASSQEESVSGNTIYF.

This clone was recorded only once. The gene calls are TRBV21-1 and TRBJ1-2; the table's D gene call, TRBD1, was not cross checked with the DNA. TRBV21-1 is recorded as a pseudogene. CDR3 length: 16 amino acids. This CDR3 is CARTTEKGQGLYGYTF. The CDR3 DNA reads as TGTGCCAGGACGACTGAAAAGGGGCAGGGGCTCTATGGCTACACCTTC.

This chain joins TRBV15 and TRBJ2-7; D gene unclear. From germline, CDR1 is LNHNV and CDR2 YYDKDF (reference sequence). V lost 0 bases to trimming and J lost 2 bases, with 5 bases between them. The CDR3 spans 13 residues. The chain's CDR3 is CATSRDPTYEQYV. In DNA form, the CDR3 reads TGTGCCACCAGCAGAGATCCAACCTACGAGCAGTACGTC.

The chain recombines TRBV9 with TRBJ1-1; no firm D call. The length of the CDR3 is 14 residues. In germline, CDR1 is SGDLS, CDR2 YYNGEE. V shed 0 bases and J shed 5 bases, with 11 bases lying between them. The CDR3 DNA reads TGTGCCAGCAGCGTAGGAGAGGGTAGGACTGAAGCTTTCTTT. Its protein is CASSVGEGRTEAFF.

V is TRBV29-1 and J is TRBJ2-5; a possible D gene is TRBD1 (6 bases). Per germline, CDR1 SQVTM and CDR2 ANQGSEA. The CDR3 extends over 13 amino acids. V was cut by 6 bases and J by 5 bases, with 16 bases left in between. The CDR3 here is CSVQSRGGETQYF. CDR3 nucleotide sequence: TGCAGCGTCCAATCCAGGGGTGGGGAGACCCAGTACTTC.

The chain couples TRBV7-9 to TRBJ2-7, with D perhaps TRBD2 (6 bases). V gave up 1 base and J gave up 3 bases, with 10 bases separating them. CDR3 size: 14 residues. The germline V gene has CDR1 SEHNR and CDR2 FQNEAQ (reference sequence). The CDR3 here is CASSLGAGFYEQYV. Here the CDR3 DNA reads TGTGCCAGCAGCTTAGGGGCGGGGTTCTACGAGCAGTACGTC.

This clone appeared a single time. The rearrangement links TRBV9 to TRBJ1-4; no firm D call. This CDR3 spans 15 amino acids. V was pared by 0 bases and J by 7 bases, with 13 bases between. Germline V CDR1 and CDR2: SGDLS, YYNGEE. CDR3 in DNA: TGTGCCAGCAGCGTAGGAGGTGCGTCGGGTGAAAAACTGTTTTTT. As protein: CASSVGGASGEKLFF.

The rearrangement joins TRBV4-1 to TRBJ1-3; TRBD1 is a possible D gene (5 bases). Germline V gives CDR1 MGHRA, CDR2 YSYEKL. This CDR3 has 15 residues. The ends were cut back, 3 bases at V and 4 bases at J, with 13 bases in the middle. CDR3 nucleotide sequence: TGCGCCAGCAGCCAGCCCGGGGGGGACGGAAACACCATATATTTT. Translating it yields CASSQPGGDGNTIYF.